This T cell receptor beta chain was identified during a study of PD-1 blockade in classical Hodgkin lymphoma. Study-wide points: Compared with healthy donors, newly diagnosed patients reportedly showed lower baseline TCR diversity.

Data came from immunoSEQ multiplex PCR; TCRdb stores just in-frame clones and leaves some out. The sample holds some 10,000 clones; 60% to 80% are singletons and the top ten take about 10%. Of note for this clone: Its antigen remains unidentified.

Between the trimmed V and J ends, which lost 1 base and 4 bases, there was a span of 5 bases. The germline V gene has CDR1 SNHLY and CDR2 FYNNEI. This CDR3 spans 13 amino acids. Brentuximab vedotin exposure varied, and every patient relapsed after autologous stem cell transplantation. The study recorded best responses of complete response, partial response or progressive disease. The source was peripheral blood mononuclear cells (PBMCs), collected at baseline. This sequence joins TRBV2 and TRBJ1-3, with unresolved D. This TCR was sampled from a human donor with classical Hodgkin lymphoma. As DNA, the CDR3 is TGTGCCAGCAGTGAAGTACACGGAAACACCATATATTTT. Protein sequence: CASSEVHGNTIYF.